The clone carrying this TCR beta chain was observed a few times. Its antigen is as yet unknown. Germline V gives CDR1 KGHSH, CDR2 LQKENI. There are 14 residues in the CDR3. V lost 3 bases and J lost 0, with 9 bases in between. This specimen comes from a study of spatial heterogeneity in lung cancer. Whole-study findings and limits: Counts that tracked tumor mutation counts were those of expanded intratumoral alpha and beta TCRs.

TCRdb reanalysed the 5' RACE reads using MiXCR and keeps one entry per CDR3 protein. This sample yields 7,000 or so distinct CDR3 sequences, of which around 2.9% are seen a single time; about a fifth belongs to the top ten. Sample time point: sample taken at primary tumor resection. This chain uses TRBV18 with TRBJ2-7, with no clear D. The material was lung tumor tissue, obtained at surgery. The receptor's source is a male donor with early-stage non-small cell lung cancer. In DNA form, the CDR3 reads TGTGCCAGCTCACCGGGGTCAGGCTCCTACGAGCAGTACTTC. Its translation is CASSPGSGSYEQYF.